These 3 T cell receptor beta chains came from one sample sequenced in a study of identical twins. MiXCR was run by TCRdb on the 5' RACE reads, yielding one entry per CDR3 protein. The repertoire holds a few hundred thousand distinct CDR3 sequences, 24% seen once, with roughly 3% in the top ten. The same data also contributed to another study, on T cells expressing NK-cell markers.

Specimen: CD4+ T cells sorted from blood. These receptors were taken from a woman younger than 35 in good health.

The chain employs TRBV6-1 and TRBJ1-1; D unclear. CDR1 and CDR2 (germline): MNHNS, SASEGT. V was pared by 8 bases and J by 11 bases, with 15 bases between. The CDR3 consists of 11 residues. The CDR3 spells CASANSVWAFF. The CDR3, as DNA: TGTGCCAGCGCAAATAGCGTTTGGGCTTTCTTT.

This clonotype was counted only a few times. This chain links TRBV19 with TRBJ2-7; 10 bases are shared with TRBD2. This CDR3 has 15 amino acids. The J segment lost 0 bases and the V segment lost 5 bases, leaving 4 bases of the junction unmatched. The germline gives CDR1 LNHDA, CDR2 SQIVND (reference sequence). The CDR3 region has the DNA TGTGCCAGTAGTCCCCTAGCGGGGGACTCCTACGAGCAGTACTTC. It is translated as CASSPLAGDSYEQYF.

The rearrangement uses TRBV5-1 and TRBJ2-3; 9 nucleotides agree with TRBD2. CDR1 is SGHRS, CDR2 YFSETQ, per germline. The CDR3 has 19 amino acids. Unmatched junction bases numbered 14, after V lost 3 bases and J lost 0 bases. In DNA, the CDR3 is TGCGCCAGCAGCTCCGGACTAGCGCGGGCGGGACCTAGCACAGATACGCAGTATTTT. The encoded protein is CASSSGLARAGPSTDTQYF.